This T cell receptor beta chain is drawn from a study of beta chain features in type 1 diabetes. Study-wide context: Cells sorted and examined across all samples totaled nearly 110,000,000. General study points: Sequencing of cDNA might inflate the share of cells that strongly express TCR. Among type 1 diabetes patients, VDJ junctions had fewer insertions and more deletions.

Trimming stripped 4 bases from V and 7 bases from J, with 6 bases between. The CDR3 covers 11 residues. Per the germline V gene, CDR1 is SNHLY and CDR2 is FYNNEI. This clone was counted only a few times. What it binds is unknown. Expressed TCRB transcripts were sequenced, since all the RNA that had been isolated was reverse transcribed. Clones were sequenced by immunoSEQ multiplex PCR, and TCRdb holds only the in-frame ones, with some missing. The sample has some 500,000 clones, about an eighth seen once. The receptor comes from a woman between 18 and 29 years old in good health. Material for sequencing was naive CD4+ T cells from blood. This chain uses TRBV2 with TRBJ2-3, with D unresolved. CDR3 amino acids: CASSVMNTQYF. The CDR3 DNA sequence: TGTGCCAGCAGTGTGATGAATACGCAGTATTTT.